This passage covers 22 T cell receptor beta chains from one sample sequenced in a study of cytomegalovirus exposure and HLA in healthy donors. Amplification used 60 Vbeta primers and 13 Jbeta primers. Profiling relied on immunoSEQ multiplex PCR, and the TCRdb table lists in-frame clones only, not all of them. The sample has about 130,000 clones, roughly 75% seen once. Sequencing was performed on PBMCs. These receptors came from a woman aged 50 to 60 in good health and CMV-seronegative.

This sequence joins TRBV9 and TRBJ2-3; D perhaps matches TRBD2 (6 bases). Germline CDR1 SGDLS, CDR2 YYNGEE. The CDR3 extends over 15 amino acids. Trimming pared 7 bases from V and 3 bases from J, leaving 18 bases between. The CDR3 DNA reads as TGTGCCAGCGCGGAGGGCCGAGGGCGGACAGATACGCAGTATTTT. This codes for CASAEGRGRTDTQYF. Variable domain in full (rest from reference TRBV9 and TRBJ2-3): DSGVTQTPKHLITATGQRVTLRCSPRSGDLSVYWYQQSLDQGLQFLIQYYNGEERAKGNILERFSAQQFPDLHSELNLSSLELGDSALYFCASAEGRGRTDTQYFGPGTRLTVL.

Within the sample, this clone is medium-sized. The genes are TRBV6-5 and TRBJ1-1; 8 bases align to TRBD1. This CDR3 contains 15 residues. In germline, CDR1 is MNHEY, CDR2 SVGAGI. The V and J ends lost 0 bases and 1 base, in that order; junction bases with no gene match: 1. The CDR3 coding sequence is TGTGCCAGCAGTTACTCAGGACAGGGGAACACTGAAGCTTTCTTT. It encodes CASSYSGQGNTEAFF.

This chain's CDR3 is CASSERSPPGHEQYF. The DNA for the CDR3 is TGTGCCAGCAGTGAAAGATCCCCCCCGGGTCACGAGCAGTACTTC. The chain is built from TRBV2 and TRBJ2-5; D is unresolved. The tail of the sequence fits TRBJ2-7 better, so the J call may be wrong. Germline V gene lookup returns CDR1 SNHLY and CDR2 FYNNEI. This CDR3 contains 15 residues.

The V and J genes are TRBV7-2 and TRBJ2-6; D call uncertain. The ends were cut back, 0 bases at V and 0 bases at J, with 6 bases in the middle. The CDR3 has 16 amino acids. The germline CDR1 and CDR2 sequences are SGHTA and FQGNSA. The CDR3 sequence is CASSLAGRSGANVLTF. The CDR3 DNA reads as TGTGCCAGCAGCTTAGCGGGCCGCTCTGGGGCCAACGTCCTGACTTTC.

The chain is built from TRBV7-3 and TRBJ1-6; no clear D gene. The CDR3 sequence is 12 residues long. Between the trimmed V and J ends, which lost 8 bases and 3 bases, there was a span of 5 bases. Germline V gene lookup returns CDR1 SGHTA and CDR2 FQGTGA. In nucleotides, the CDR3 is TGTGCCAGCGCAGGCTATAATTCACCCCTCCACTTT. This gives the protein CASAGYNSPLHF. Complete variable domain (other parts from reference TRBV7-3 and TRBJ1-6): GAGVSQTPSNKVTEKGKYVELRCDPISGHTALYWYRQSLGQGPEFLIYFQGTGAADDSGLPNDRFFAVRPEGSVSTLKIQRTERGDSAVYLCASAGYNSPLHFGNGTRLTVT.

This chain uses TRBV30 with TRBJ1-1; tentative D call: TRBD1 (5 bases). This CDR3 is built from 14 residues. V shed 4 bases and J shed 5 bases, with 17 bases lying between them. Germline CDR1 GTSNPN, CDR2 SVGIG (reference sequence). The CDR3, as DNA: TGTGCCTGGACGGTGGGGGGTCCGCAAACTGAAGCTTTCTTT. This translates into CAWTVGGPQTEAFF.

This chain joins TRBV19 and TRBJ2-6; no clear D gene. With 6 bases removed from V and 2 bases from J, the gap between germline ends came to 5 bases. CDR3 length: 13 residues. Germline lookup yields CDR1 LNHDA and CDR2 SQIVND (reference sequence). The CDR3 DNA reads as TGTGCCAGTAGGCTAGCTGGGGCCAACGTCCTGACTTTC. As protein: CASRLAGANVLTF.

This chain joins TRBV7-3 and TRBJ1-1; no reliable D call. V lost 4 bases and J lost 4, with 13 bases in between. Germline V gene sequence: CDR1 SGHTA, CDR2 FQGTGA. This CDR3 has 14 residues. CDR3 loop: CASSSIRAGTEAFF. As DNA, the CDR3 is TGTGCCAGCAGCTCCATCCGGGCGGGCACTGAAGCTTTCTTT.

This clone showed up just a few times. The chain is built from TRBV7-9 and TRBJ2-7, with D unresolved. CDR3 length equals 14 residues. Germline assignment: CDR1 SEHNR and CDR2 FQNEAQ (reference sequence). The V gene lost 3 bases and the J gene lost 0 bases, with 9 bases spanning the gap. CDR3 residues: CASSFGRFSYEQYF. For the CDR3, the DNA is TGTGCCAGCAGCTTCGGCAGGTTCTCCTACGAGCAGTACTTC.

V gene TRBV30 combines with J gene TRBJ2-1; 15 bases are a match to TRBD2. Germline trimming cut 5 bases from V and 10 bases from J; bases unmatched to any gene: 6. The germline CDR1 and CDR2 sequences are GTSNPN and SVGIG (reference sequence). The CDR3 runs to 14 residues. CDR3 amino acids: CAWEGLAGGGEQFF. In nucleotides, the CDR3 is TGTGCCTGGGAGGGACTAGCGGGGGGTGGGGAGCAGTTCTTC.

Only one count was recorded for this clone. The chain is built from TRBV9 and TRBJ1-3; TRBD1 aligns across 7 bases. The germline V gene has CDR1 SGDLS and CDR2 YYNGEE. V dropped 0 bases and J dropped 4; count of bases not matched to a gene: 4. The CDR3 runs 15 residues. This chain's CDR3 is CASSVGGTAGNTIYF. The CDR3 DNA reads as TGTGCCAGCAGCGTAGGGGGGACAGCAGGAAACACCATATATTTT.

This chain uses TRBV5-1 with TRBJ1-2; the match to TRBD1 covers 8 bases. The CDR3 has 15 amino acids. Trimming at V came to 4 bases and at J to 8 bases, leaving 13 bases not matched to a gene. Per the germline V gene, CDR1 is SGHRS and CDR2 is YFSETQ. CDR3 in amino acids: CASSDPLTGDDGYTF. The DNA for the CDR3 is TGCGCCAGCAGCGACCCACTGACAGGGGATGACGGCTACACCTTC.

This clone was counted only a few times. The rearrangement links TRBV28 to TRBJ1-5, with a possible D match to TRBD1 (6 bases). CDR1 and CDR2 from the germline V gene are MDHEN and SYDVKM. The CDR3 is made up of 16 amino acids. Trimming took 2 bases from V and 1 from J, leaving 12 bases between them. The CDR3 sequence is CASSLGRGKSNQPQHF. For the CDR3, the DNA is TGTGCCAGCAGTTTAGGTAGGGGGAAGAGCAATCAGCCCCAGCATTTT.

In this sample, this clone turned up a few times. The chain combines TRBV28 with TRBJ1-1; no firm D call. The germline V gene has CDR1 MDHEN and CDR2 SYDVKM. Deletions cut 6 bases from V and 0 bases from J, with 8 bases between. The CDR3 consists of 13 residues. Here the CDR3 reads CASRAPMNTEAFF. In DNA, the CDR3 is TGTGCCAGCAGGGCCCCCATGAACACTGAAGCTTTCTTT.

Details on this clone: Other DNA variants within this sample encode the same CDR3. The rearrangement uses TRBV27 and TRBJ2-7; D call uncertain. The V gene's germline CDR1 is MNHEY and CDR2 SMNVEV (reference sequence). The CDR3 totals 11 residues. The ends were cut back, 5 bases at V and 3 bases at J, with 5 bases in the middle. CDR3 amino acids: CASSPGYEQYF. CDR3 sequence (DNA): TGTGCCAGCAGTCCCGGCTACGAGCAGTACTTC.

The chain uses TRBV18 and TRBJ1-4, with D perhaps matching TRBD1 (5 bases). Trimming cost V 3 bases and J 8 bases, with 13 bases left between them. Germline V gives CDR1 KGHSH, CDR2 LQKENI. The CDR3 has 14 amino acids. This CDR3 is CASSPRDGREKLFF. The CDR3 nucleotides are TGTGCCAGCTCACCCAGGGACGGGAGGGAAAAACTGTTTTTT. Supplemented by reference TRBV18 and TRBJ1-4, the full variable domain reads NAGVMQNPRHLVRRRGQEARLRCSPMKGHSHVYWYRQLPEEGLKFMVYLQKENIIDESGMPKERFSAEFPKEGPSILRIQQVVRGDSAAYFCASSPRDGREKLFFGSGTQLSVL.

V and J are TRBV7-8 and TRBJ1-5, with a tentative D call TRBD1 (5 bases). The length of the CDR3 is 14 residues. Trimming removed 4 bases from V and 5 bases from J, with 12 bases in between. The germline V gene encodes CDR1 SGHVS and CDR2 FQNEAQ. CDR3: CASSSAGRDQPQHF. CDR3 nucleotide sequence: TGTGCCAGCAGCTCCGCCGGCAGGGATCAGCCCCAGCATTTT.

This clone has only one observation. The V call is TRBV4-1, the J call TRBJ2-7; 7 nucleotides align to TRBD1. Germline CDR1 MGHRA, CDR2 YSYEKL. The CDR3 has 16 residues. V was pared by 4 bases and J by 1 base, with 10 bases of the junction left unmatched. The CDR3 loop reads CASSPTWDSASYEQYF. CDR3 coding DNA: TGCGCCAGCAGCCCTACCTGGGACAGCGCTTCCTACGAGCAGTACTTC.

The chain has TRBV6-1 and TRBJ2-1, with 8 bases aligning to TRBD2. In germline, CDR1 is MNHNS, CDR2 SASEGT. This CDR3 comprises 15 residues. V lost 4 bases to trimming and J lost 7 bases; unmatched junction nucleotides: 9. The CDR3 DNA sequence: TGTGCCAGCAGTGCTAGCGGGCCGGACGTGAATGAGCAGTTCTTC. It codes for CASSASGPDVNEQFF.

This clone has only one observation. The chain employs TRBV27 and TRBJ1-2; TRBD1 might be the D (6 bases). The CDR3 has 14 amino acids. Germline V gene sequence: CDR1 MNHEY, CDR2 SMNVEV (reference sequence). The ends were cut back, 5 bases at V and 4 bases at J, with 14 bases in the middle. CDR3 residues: CASSLIRGSYGYTF. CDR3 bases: TGTGCCAGCAGTCTGATCAGGGGTAGCTATGGCTACACCTTC.

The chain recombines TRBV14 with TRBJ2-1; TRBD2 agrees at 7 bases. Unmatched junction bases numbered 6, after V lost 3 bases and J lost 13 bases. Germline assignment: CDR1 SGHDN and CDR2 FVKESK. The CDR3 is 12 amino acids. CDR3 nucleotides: TGTGCCAGCAGCCAGAGCGGGAAGGAACAGTTCTTC. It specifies CASSQSGKEQFF.

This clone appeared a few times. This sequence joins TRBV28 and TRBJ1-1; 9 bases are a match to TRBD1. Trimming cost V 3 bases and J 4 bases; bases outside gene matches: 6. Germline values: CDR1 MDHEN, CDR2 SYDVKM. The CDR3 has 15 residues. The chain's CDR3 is CASSFGDRVGTEAFF. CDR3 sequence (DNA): TGTGCCAGCAGTTTTGGGGACAGGGTGGGCACTGAAGCTTTCTTT.